This entry is about one T cell receptor (beta chain). The antigen remains unidentified. These data come from a study of blood T cells in healthy people across ages. General study results and limits: When one million T cells were used, diversity estimates were thought to be underestimates.

The germline gives CDR1 DFQATT, CDR2 SNEGSKA (reference sequence). V lost 6 bases and J lost 1, with 14 bases in between. CDR3 length: 14 amino acids. It was with a sample-barcoded 5' primer and a J-beta primer mix that a second PCR of about 6 to 12 cycles was run. Each CDR3 protein gets one entry after TCRdb re-called the 5' RACE reads with MiXCR. The profile covers hundreds of thousands of distinct CDR3 sequences, with 45% to 60% appearing a single time and 45% to 60% taken by the ten largest. The material sequenced was blood. The chain combines TRBV20-1 with TRBJ2-3; a weak D match, TRBD2 (6 bases). The TCR comes from a man between 60 and 70 years old in good health. CDR3 nucleotides: TGCAGTGCGATCCCGGGACTTGGCACAGATACGCAGTATTTT. It encodes CSAIPGLGTDTQYF.